This section outlines one TCR beta chain sequence together with its context. This clone's antigen is unknown. No much larger clonotype is one base removed from it; base qualities were not supplied. This specimen belongs to a study of blood T cells in healthy people across ages (dated by TCRdb to between 2015 and 2016). Regarding the complete study: Template switching captured roughly one uniquely barcoded TCR beta cDNA molecule per two T cells in model experiments. The donors were split into four age groups: young (average 16 years), middle-aged (roughly 40), aged (more than 60) and long-lived (under 85). Using the same blood draw, the study looked at two additional independent replicas of 1 million unique cDNA reads for two donors, one aged 18 to 30 and the other aged 80 or older. Using deep sequencing normalized with unique cDNA molecular identifiers, the study measured how TCR beta repertoire diversity changes with age. To avoid experimental bias, donors of different ages were spread randomly across the sequencing lanes. Overall results and qualifications from the work: Total diversity estimates from one million sequenced T cells were considered lower bounds and underestimates. Donor CMV infection status was unknown, potentially confounding age-related changes in expanded clonotypes. Compared with the aged group, the long-lived group had more naive CD4+ T cells, fewer expanded clones and increased TCR diversity, suggesting age selection. A strong correlation was found between observed TCR beta diversity and the percentage of naive T cells measured by flow cytometry. Conclusive comparison of naive and antigen-experienced compartments was prevented by the profiling of bulk unsorted PBMCs. As age increased, observed TCR beta diversity per million T cells dropped in a roughly linear way, and a significant reduction was already evident by age about 40.

Donors were a few dozen systemically healthy Caucasian individuals from Russia aged roughly 6 to 90 years. Each donor gave 8 to 10 milliliters of peripheral blood, collected into EDTA-treated Vacutainer tubes. PBMCs were isolated by Ficoll-Paque density-gradient centrifugation, with at least 6 million obtained per sample. Trizol reagent was used to extract total RNA from the PBMCs, yielding at least 5 micrograms per sample. For every donor, flow cytometry on a PBMC aliquot measured the percentage of naive CD45RAhigh/CD27high T cells. The CDR3 sequence holds 13 residues, the cysteine and phenylalanine included. The DNA shown is the 39-base CDR3, in frame from base 1. As encoded in the germline V gene, CDR1 is ENHRY while CDR2 is SYGVKD. V loses 4 bases of germline sequence and J loses 2 bases, and the interval between the two ends is 8 bases. Preparation of the library involved 5' RACE. Reads for this sample came from an Illumina HiSeq 2500. The second PCR ran for about 6 to 11 cycles and used a J-beta primer mix along with a sample-barcoded 5' primer. Each TCR beta cDNA molecule received a unique molecular identifier from a template-switch 5' adaptor carrying 12 random nucleotides. At least 3 million CDR3-containing paired-end reads were obtained from each sample. The Mint cDNA synthesis kit, primed by a TRBC-specific oligonucleotide, was used to synthesize first-strand cDNA from all RNA. Following uracil-DNA glycosylase treatment, all cDNA underwent a first 18-cycle PCR with the universal primers M1SS and BC2_uni_R. Under the source paper's analysis protocol: Each sample was normalized by randomly selecting 1 million high-quality reads, each carrying a distinct molecular identifier. Instead of being binned into consensus sequences, reads with shared molecular identifiers were discarded. MiTCR, set to a Q25 quality threshold and the strictest error-elimination algorithm, was used for CDR3 identification, clonotype clustering and error correction. Lower-bound total TCR beta diversity was estimated with a nonparametric unseen species model using Euler transformation. Using fastp trimming at Q25 and MiXCR clonotype assembly, TCRdb reanalyzed the public sequencing data and kept in-frame beta chains. For every CDR3 protein sequence, its rows merge into one entry that carries the most common genes and DNA. These V and J calls rely on TCRdb rather than the paper's analysis. Counted in this sample were about 640,000 distinct CDR3 sequences; roughly 53% of them appeared once. Roughly 34% of the sample is in the top ten clones.

Sequencing was carried out using blood. The TCR comes from a man aged 60 to 75 in good health. Recombination linked TRBV10-3 to TRBJ2-5; too little of a D gene remains to name it. The sequenced DNA: TGTGCCATCAGTGTAGGCGGACAAGAGACCCAGTACTTC. Its coded protein is CAISVGGQETQYF.